These 25 T cell receptor beta chains were sequenced from one sample in a study of cytomegalovirus exposure and HLA in healthy donors. The PCR had 60 Vbeta and 13 Jbeta primers. Some clones are missing from TCRdb's copy, which holds only in-frame ones; the method was immunoSEQ multiplex PCR. The table records 130,000 or so clones, 70% to 80% of them present only once. The source material was PBMCs. These receptors came from a female donor in good health and CMV-seronegative.

This rearrangement joins TRBV6-5 to TRBJ1-2; possibly TRBD1 for D (6 bases). From germline, CDR1 is MNHEY and CDR2 SVGAGI. Trimming took off 2 bases at V and 4 bases at J, with 14 bases between the two ends. The CDR3 is made up of 15 amino acids. CDR3 in DNA: TGTGCCAGCAGTTACGACCCGGGGGGCGGCTATGGCTACACCTTC. Translation gives CASSYDPGGGYGYTF.

This chain connects TRBV19 to TRBJ1-2; tentative D call: TRBD1 (6 bases). This CDR3 region has 15 residues. CDR1 is LNHDA, CDR2 SQIVND, per germline (reference sequence). V lost 4 bases to trimming and J lost 4 bases, with 16 bases between them. The CDR3 DNA sequence: TGTGCCAGTAGTACTCGGGGGGGCGGCATCTATGGCTACACCTTC. Residues: CASSTRGGGIYGYTF.

This sequence joins TRBV15 and TRBJ1-1; D is perhaps TRBD1 (5 bases). The CDR3 spans 16 residues. Germline V gene sequence: CDR1 LNHNV, CDR2 YYDKDF (reference sequence). Trimming shortened V by 1 base and J by 4 bases, and 16 bases separated the two germline ends. CDR3: CATSRGPVREGTEAFF. The CDR3 DNA reads TGTGCCACCAGCAGAGGCCCTGTCAGGGAAGGCACTGAAGCTTTCTTT. Drawing the rest from reference TRBV15 and TRBJ1-1, the complete variable domain is DAMVIQNPRYQVTQFGKPVTLSCSQTLNHNVMYWYQQKSSQAPKLLFHYYDKDFNNEADTPDNFQSRRPNTSFCFLDIRSPGLGDTAMYLCATSRGPVREGTEAFFGQGTRLTVV.

The J gene is TRBJ2-2, the V gene TRBV7-9, with 10 bases lining up with TRBD2. After removal of 5 bases from V and 2 bases from J, the junction contained 5 bases not matched to a gene. Per the germline V gene, CDR1 is SEHNR and CDR2 is FQNEAQ (reference sequence). CDR3 size: 16 residues. CDR3 region: CASSPRTSGNTGELFF. The CDR3 DNA reads TGTGCCAGCAGCCCTCGGACTAGCGGCAACACCGGGGAGCTGTTTTTT. Based on the CDR3 plus reference TRBV7-9 and TRBJ2-2, the full variable domain is DTGVSQNPRHKITKRGQNVTFRCDPISEHNRLYWYRQTLGQGPEFLTYFQNEAQLEKSRLLSDRFSAERPKGSFSTLEIQRTEQGDSAMYLCASSPRTSGNTGELFFGEGSRLTVL.

The CDR3 coding sequence is TGTGCCAGTAGCCCCCTAGGGGCGACCTACAATGAGCAGTTCTTC. This sequence encodes CASSPLGATYNEQFF. The genes are TRBV19 and TRBJ2-1, with D perhaps TRBD1 (5 bases). The CDR3 spans 15 residues. Per the germline V gene, CDR1 is LNHDA and CDR2 is SQIVND (reference sequence). Between the trimmed V and J ends, which lost 6 bases and 2 bases, there was a span of 14 bases.

As for this clone: An end of the junction differs from the germline gene, which may be a read error. The chain uses TRBV7-7 and TRBJ2-1; 8 bases are a match to TRBD1. The CDR3 is 15 residues long. Germline loops: CDR1 SSHAT, CDR2 FNYEAQ (reference sequence). CDR3 sequence reads: CASSLGQGFYNEQFF. CDR3 nucleotide sequence: TGTGCTAGCAGTTTAGGACAGGGCTTCTACAATGAGCAGTTCTTC. Combining the CDR3 with reference TRBV7-7 and TRBJ2-1 gives the whole variable domain GAGVSQSPRYKVTKRGQDVTLRCDPISSHATLYWYQQALGQGPEFLTYFNYEAQPDKSGLPSDRFSAERPEGSISTLTIQRTEQRDSAMYRCASSLGQGFYNEQFFGPGTRLTVL.

V and J are TRBV30 and TRBJ2-1; 11 nucleotides line up with TRBD2. In germline, CDR1 is GTSNPN, CDR2 SVGIG (reference sequence). The CDR3 runs 16 residues. The V segment lost 5 bases and the J segment 8 bases; nucleotides outside the gene matches: 14. The DNA for the CDR3 is TGTGCCTGGTCCAGGGGTTCGGGACTAGCGGCTGATGAGCAGTTCTTC. Protein product: CAWSRGSGLAADEQFF.

This clone appeared a single time. This chain connects TRBV7-8 to TRBJ1-1, with TRBD1 identical over 8 bases. Losses at the gene ends were 0 bases for V and 4 bases for J; bases not matched to a gene: 7. The CDR3 loop spans 16 amino acids. Germline V CDR1 and CDR2: SGHVS, FQNEAQ. Written as DNA, the CDR3 is TGTGCCAGCAGCTTAGCTCCGGACAGGGCTGTCACTGAAGCTTTCTTT. Residues: CASSLAPDRAVTEAFF.

The chain carries TRBV7-3 and TRBJ1-1; D remains ambiguous. Trimming shortened V by 2 bases and J by 0 bases, and 7 bases separated the two germline ends. Germline values: CDR1 SGHTA, CDR2 FQGTGA. The CDR3 sequence is 14 residues long. CDR3 nucleotides: TGTGCCAGCAGCTTATCAGGTCTGAACACTGAAGCTTTCTTT. This codes for CASSLSGLNTEAFF.

The rearrangement links TRBV10-3 to TRBJ2-3, with 9 nucleotides matching TRBD1. In germline, CDR1 is ENHRY, CDR2 SYGVKD. The CDR3 has 14 residues. Losses at the gene ends were 7 bases for V and 5 bases for J; bases not matched to a gene: 7. The CDR3 sequence is CAINRDREEDTQYF. CDR3 sequence (DNA): TGTGCCATCAACCGGGACAGGGAAGAAGATACGCAGTATTTT.

CDR3: CASSGTVQSYNEQFF. The CDR3 DNA follows: TGTGCCAGCAGTGGGACAGTTCAATCCTACAATGAGCAGTTCTTC. The V and J genes are TRBV9 and TRBJ2-1; TRBD1 agrees at 7 bases. CDR3 length equals 15 residues. Trimming at V came to 5 bases and at J to 1 base, leaving 6 bases not matched to a gene. Germline V gives CDR1 SGDLS, CDR2 YYNGEE.

The chain links TRBV7-2 to TRBJ1-2; no clear D gene. Trimming took off 1 base at V and 0 bases at J, with 6 bases between the two ends. The CDR3 spans 14 residues. CDR1 SGHTA and CDR2 FQGNSA come from the germline V gene. The CDR3 nucleotides read TGTGCCAGCAGCTTAGATCCGGCTAACTATGGCTACACCTTC. It codes for CASSLDPANYGYTF.

The chain links TRBV28 to TRBJ2-7; D gene uncertain. V was clipped by 10 bases and J by 0 bases, with 16 bases between them. CDR1 and CDR2 (germline): MDHEN, SYDVKM. The CDR3 is made up of 14 amino acids. CDR3 sequence reads: CAIQAHLFSYEQYF. The CDR3 DNA reads as TGTGCCATCCAAGCCCATCTCTTCTCCTACGAGCAGTACTTC.

This clone has a single count. V is TRBV6-5 and J is TRBJ2-3; possible D gene TRBD2, 5 bases. Germline V lookup: CDR1 MNHEY, CDR2 SVGAGI. V was clipped by 6 bases and J by 2 bases, with 15 bases between them. This CDR3 spans 15 amino acids. CDR3 coding DNA: TGTGCCAGCAGCGCCGGGGAGCGGTCCACAGATACGCAGTATTTT. Its protein is CASSAGERSTDTQYF.

This chain links TRBV13 with TRBJ1-1; 7 bases align to TRBD1. CDR1 and CDR2 (germline): PRHDT, FYEKMQ (reference sequence). The ends lost 3 bases at V and 4 bases at J; junction bases unmatched: 29. The CDR3 has 22 amino acids. The CDR3 region has the DNA TGTGCCAGCAGCTTTTCGGTGGGTGCCCCGACTCGATACAATCAGGGGGGCACTGAAGCTTTCTTT. Its protein product is CASSFSVGAPTRYNQGGTEAFF.

In its sample, this clone was seen once. The chain recombines TRBV9 with TRBJ1-2; the D is unclear. V was pared by 0 bases and J by 7 bases, with 7 bases between. Per germline, CDR1 SGDLS and CDR2 YYNGEE. The CDR3 is 12 residues long. CDR3 DNA sequence: TGTGCCAGCAGCGTAGGAGGTACTGGCTACACCTTC. Residues: CASSVGGTGYTF.

The chain's CDR3 is CASSHGQGNYGYTF. The CDR3 DNA is TGCGCCAGCAGCCACGGACAGGGGAACTATGGCTACACCTTC. V gene TRBV5-1 combines with J gene TRBJ1-2; 9 bases agree with TRBD1. Germline assignment: CDR1 SGHRS and CDR2 YFSETQ. With 4 bases clipped from V and 2 bases from J, the junction kept 3 bases outside the gene matches. This CDR3 comprises 14 residues.

The CDR3 loop reads CASSIRLGADVRTEAFF. CDR3 coding DNA: TGTGCCAGTAGTATCAGGCTGGGGGCAGACGTGAGAACTGAAGCTTTCTTT. The chain carries TRBV19 and TRBJ1-1, with D perhaps matching TRBD1 (6 bases). Germline CDR1 and CDR2: LNHDA and SQIVND (reference sequence). V lost 3 bases, J lost 5 bases, and 22 bases lay in between. The CDR3 is made up of 17 amino acids.

The rearrangement links TRBV19 to TRBJ1-6; tentative D call: TRBD1 (5 bases). V gave up 6 bases and J gave up 9 bases, with 21 bases separating them. The CDR3 runs to 16 residues. Germline V CDR1 and CDR2: LNHDA, SQIVND (reference sequence). The CDR3 sequence: CASRRSGGDDVSPLHF. The CDR3 bases are TGTGCCAGTAGACGATCGGGGGGGGATGACGTTTCACCCCTCCACTTT.

This chain uses TRBV7-9 with TRBJ2-7; 8 positions match TRBD2. The CDR3 is made up of 16 amino acids. Trimming cost V 5 bases and J 7 bases; bases outside gene matches: 16. Germline loops: CDR1 SEHNR, CDR2 FQNEAQ (reference sequence). CDR3 DNA sequence: TGTGCCAGCAGCCTCAGCGGGGGTTTAACGTTAGGAGAGCAGTACTTC. Its translation: CASSLSGGLTLGEQYF.

In its sample, this clone was seen once. In DNA form, the CDR3 reads TGTGCCAGCAGTTACAGCTTTGGGGGGTACGAGCAGTACTTC. It codes for CASSYSFGGYEQYF. V and J are TRBV6-5 and TRBJ2-7, with D maybe TRBD2 (6 bases). V lost 2 bases to trimming and J lost 4 bases, with 12 bases between them. Germline-derived CDR1 and CDR2 are MNHEY and SVGAGI. The CDR3 consists of 14 residues.

Only a few counts were recorded for this clone. The rearrangement links TRBV28 to TRBJ1-1, with 8 bases fitting TRBD1. The V segment lost 7 bases and the J segment 6 bases; nucleotides outside the gene matches: 13. The CDR3 consists of 15 residues. Per germline, CDR1 MDHEN and CDR2 SYDVKM. For the CDR3, the DNA is TGTGCCAGCACTCGACAGGGGCCGTTTCTCGCTGAAGCTTTCTTT. Its protein is CASTRQGPFLAEAFF. The whole variable domain, remainder taken from reference TRBV28 and TRBJ1-1, is DVKVTQSSRYLVKRTGEKVFLECVQDMDHENMFWYRQDPGLGLRLIYFSYDVKMKEKGDIPEGYSVSREKKERFSLILESASTNQTSMYLCASTRQGPFLAEAFFGQGTRLTVV.

The V gene is TRBV6-5, the J gene TRBJ1-1, with a weak D call TRBD1 (5 bases). CDR1 and CDR2 (germline): MNHEY, SVGAGI. Trimming left V 7 bases short and J 1 base short, with 7 bases between. This CDR3 comprises 12 residues. The chain's CDR3 is CASTQGNTEAFF. As DNA, the CDR3 is TGTGCCAGCACCCAGGGGAACACTGAAGCTTTCTTT.

The chain recombines TRBV6-1 with TRBJ2-5; 9 nucleotides line up with TRBD1. The CDR3 is 15 residues long. The germline CDR1 and CDR2 sequences are MNHNS and SASEGT. V lost 2 bases to trimming and J lost 1 base; unmatched junction nucleotides: 2. The DNA of the CDR3 is TGTGCCAGCAGTGAAACAGGGGGCGGCCAAGAGACCCAGTACTTC. This gives the protein CASSETGGGQETQYF.

The genes are TRBV25-1 and TRBJ2-5; D possibly corresponds to TRBD2 (5 bases). V was pared by 2 bases and J by 1 base, with 17 bases between. Germline assignment: CDR1 MGHDK and CDR2 SYGVNS. CDR3 size: 17 residues. The CDR3 coding sequence is TGTGCCAGCAGTGAACCCTCGTGGACTGGATCCCAAGAGACCCAGTACTTC. Translating it yields CASSEPSWTGSQETQYF. The whole variable domain, filled in from reference TRBV25-1 and TRBJ2-5, reads EADIYQTPRYLVIGTGKKITLECSQTMGHDKMYWYQQDPGMELHLIHYSYGVNSTEKGDLSSESTVSRIRTEHFPLTLESARPSHTSQYLCASSEPSWTGSQETQYFGPGTRLLVL.